A single sample gave rise to the 21 T cell receptor beta chains below, sequenced in a study of blood T cell repertoires in COVID-19. The data were produced by immunoSEQ multiplex PCR, yet TCRdb's version contains in-frame clones alone and is incomplete. Of tens of thousands of clones in the sample, about nine tenths are singletons; the top ten hold 6.5% to 9%. The sequencing sample was made of peripheral blood. Receptors originate from a young man with acute or convalescent COVID-19.

This rearrangement joins TRBV15 to TRBJ2-3; D is ambiguous. This CDR3 contains 12 residues. Per germline, CDR1 LNHNV and CDR2 YYDKDF (reference sequence). V dropped 4 bases and J dropped 3 bases, with 5 bases sitting between them. The CDR3 reads CATSTITDTQYF. DNA of the CDR3: TGTGCCACCAGCACCATTACAGATACGCAGTATTTT.

The chain employs TRBV6-4 and TRBJ2-7; tentatively, D is TRBD1 (5 bases). Germline V gene data show CDR1 as MRHNA and CDR2 as SNTAGT. The CDR3 is 14 amino acids. V gave up 4 bases and J gave up 7 bases, with 17 bases separating them. CDR3 region: CASSVGEIIVEQYF. In DNA form, the CDR3 reads TGTGCCAGCAGTGTAGGGGAAATAATTGTTGAGCAGTACTTC.

V gene TRBV27 combines with J gene TRBJ1-6; D uncertain. CDR1 and CDR2 (germline): MNHEY, SMNVEV (reference sequence). The ends were cut back, 2 bases at V and 2 bases at J, with 4 bases in the middle. The CDR3 contains 14 residues. The chain's CDR3 is CASSLLAYNSPLHF. In DNA form, the CDR3 reads TGTGCCAGCAGTTTACTCGCCTATAATTCACCCCTCCACTTT.

The rearrangement uses TRBV4-3 and TRBJ2-3, with D unresolved. Looked up from germline, CDR1 is LGHNA and CDR2 is YSLEER. The V gene lost 2 bases and the J gene lost 0 bases, with 15 bases spanning the gap. The CDR3 is 17 residues long. CDR3 DNA: TGCGCCAGCAGCCAAACGATGACATCCACTAGCACAGATACGCAGTATTTT. This gives the protein CASSQTMTSTSTDTQYF.

This chain links TRBV10-3 with TRBJ2-7; 8 positions agree with TRBD1. V trimming: 4 bases; J trimming: 4 bases; junction bases outside the gene matches: 12. Germline V gene sequence: CDR1 ENHRY, CDR2 SYGVKD. This CDR3 is 16 amino acids long. The CDR3 here is CAISGWETGVLYEQYF. As DNA, the CDR3 is TGTGCCATCAGTGGGTGGGAGACAGGGGTCCTATACGAGCAGTACTTC.

This clone was observed once. The rearrangement links TRBV27 to TRBJ1-2; no reliable D call. Trimming removed 6 bases from V and 5 bases from J, with 16 bases in between. This CDR3 contains 14 residues. Germline V lookup: CDR1 MNHEY, CDR2 SMNVEV (reference sequence). This CDR3 reads CASRSGISGYGYTF. The CDR3, as DNA: TGTGCCAGCAGATCCGGAATATCGGGATATGGCTACACCTTC.

This sequence joins TRBV11-2 and TRBJ2-2, with 10 bases matching TRBD2. In germline, CDR1 is SGHAT, CDR2 FQNNGV. V lost 1 base and J lost 7; bases outside the gene matches: 6. This CDR3 is 16 amino acids long. The CDR3 DNA sequence: TGTGCCAGCAGCTTAGTTGCTAGCGGGAGCGGCGGGGAGCTGTTTTTT. This gives the protein CASSLVASGSGGELFF.

The genes are TRBV6-5 and TRBJ1-1; the D gene is possibly TRBD1 (6 bases). Trimming left V 8 bases short and J 0 bases short, with 16 bases between. The CDR3 length is 15 residues. The germline V gene encodes CDR1 MNHEY and CDR2 SVGAGI. The CDR3 here is CASSSPGTLNTEAFF. The CDR3 DNA reads TGTGCCAGCTCCTCCCCAGGGACATTGAACACTGAAGCTTTCTTT.

This chain uses TRBV3-1 (or the pseudogene TRBV3-2) with TRBJ1-3, with unresolved D. Between the trimmed V and J ends, which lost 5 bases and 4 bases, there was a span of 9 bases. CDR3 length: 13 residues. The V gene's germline CDR1 is LGHDT and CDR2 YNNKEL (reference sequence). Here the CDR3 DNA reads TGTGCCAGCAGCGGGCGCGGGGGAAACACCATATATTTT. Translating gives CASSGRGGNTIYF.

The chain links TRBV6-6 to TRBJ2-7, with D tentatively TRBD2 (6 bases). The CDR3 totals 14 residues. Germline CDR1 is MNHNY and CDR2 is SVGAGI (reference sequence). Trimming shortened V by 6 bases and J by 6 bases, and 18 bases separated the two germline ends. In nucleotides, the CDR3 is TGTGCCAGCAGCATCCCGGGACTGTCCAGCGAGCAGTACTTC. Translated, it gives CASSIPGLSSEQYF.

This rearrangement joins TRBV5-1 to TRBJ1-4, with TRBD1 matching over 10 bases. Trimming at V came to 4 bases and at J to 8 bases, leaving 5 bases not matched to a gene. Germline V gene sequence: CDR1 SGHRS, CDR2 YFSETQ. This CDR3 contains 14 residues. The CDR3 loop reads CASSRGTGEEKLFF. The CDR3, as DNA: TGCGCCAGCAGCCGAGGGACAGGGGAGGAAAAACTGTTTTTT.

The chain is built from TRBV12-5 and TRBJ1-1, with 8 bases matching TRBD1. CDR3 length: 12 amino acids. Unmatched junction bases numbered 3, after V lost 3 bases and J lost 9 bases. Germline values: CDR1 LGHNT, CDR2 FRNRAP. CDR3 DNA sequence: TGTGCTAGTGGTTTAGGACAGGGCAAAGCTTTCTTT. Encoded protein: CASGLGQGKAFF.

The rearrangement joins TRBV29-1 to TRBJ2-4; 8 bases are shared with TRBD1. Trimming cost V 1 base and J 0 bases; bases outside gene matches: 8. CDR3 length: 17 amino acids. Germline V gene data show CDR1 as SQVTM and CDR2 as ANQGSEA. Here the CDR3 reads CSVEGEGTGLAKNIQYF. DNA of the CDR3: TGCAGCGTTGAAGGTGAGGGGACAGGCCTAGCCAAAAACATTCAGTACTTC.

The table lists this clone with a count of one. The chain uses TRBV28 and TRBJ1-1; the D gene is possibly TRBD1 (5 bases). Germline CDR1 MDHEN, CDR2 SYDVKM. This CDR3 spans 13 amino acids. The ends were cut back, 2 bases at V and 7 bases at J, with 11 bases in the middle. Here the CDR3 reads CASSLGSGGEAFF. CDR3 DNA: TGTGCCAGCAGTTTAGGGAGCGGGGGTGAAGCTTTCTTT.

J is TRBJ2-5 and V is TRBV9; D might be TRBD1 (6 bases). Trimming pared 4 bases from V and 1 base from J, leaving 14 bases between. Germline CDR1 reads SGDLS; CDR2 reads YYNGEE. The CDR3 length is 15 residues. CDR3 nucleotides: TGTGCCAGCAGCCCCTGGACAGCTCCCCAAGAGACCCAGTACTTC. This translates into CASSPWTAPQETQYF.

V gene TRBV25-1 combines with J gene TRBJ2-1, with 7 bases aligning to TRBD2. CDR1 is MGHDK and CDR2 is SYGVNS in the germline V gene. Trimming at V came to 1 base and at J to 7 bases, leaving 7 bases not matched to a gene. The CDR3 consists of 15 residues. CDR3 in amino acids: CASSEFAGVGNEQFF. For the CDR3, the DNA is TGTGCCAGCAGTGAATTCGCGGGAGTCGGGAATGAGCAGTTCTTC. Complete variable domain (other parts from reference TRBV25-1 and TRBJ2-1): EADIYQTPRYLVIGTGKKITLECSQTMGHDKMYWYQQDPGMELHLIHYSYGVNSTEKGDLSSESTVSRIRTEHFPLTLESARPSHTSQYLCASSEFAGVGNEQFFGPGTRLTVL.

The chain carries TRBV4-3 and TRBJ2-1, with D possibly TRBD2 on 6 matching bases. Per germline, CDR1 LGHNA and CDR2 YSLEER. The CDR3 loop spans 16 amino acids. V was cut by 0 bases and J by 0 bases, with 9 bases left in between. CDR3 DNA: TGCGCCAGCAGCCAAGATCGGGGGAGCTCCTACAATGAGCAGTTCTTC. Translation gives CASSQDRGSSYNEQFF.

V usage is TRBV11-2 and J usage is TRBJ1-1; unclear D gene. V was clipped by 3 bases and J by 0 bases, with 5 bases between them. The CDR3 extends over 13 amino acids. Germline V lookup: CDR1 SGHAT, CDR2 FQNNGV. CDR3 coding DNA: TGTGCCAGCAGCTTTCAGATGAACACTGAAGCTTTCTTT. Encoded protein: CASSFQMNTEAFF. Full variable domain (remainder filled in from reference TRBV11-2 and TRBJ1-1): EAGVAQSPRYKIIEKRQSVAFWCNPISGHATLYWYQQILGQGPKLLIQFQNNGVVDDSQLPKDRFSAERLKGVDSTLKIQPAKLEDSAVYLCASSFQMNTEAFFGQGTRLTVV.

The genes are TRBV19 and TRBJ2-3; 11 bases line up with TRBD2. V shed 10 bases, J shed 3 bases, and the junction held 6 bases outside the gene matches. This CDR3 contains 14 residues. Per the germline V gene, CDR1 is LNHDA and CDR2 is SQIVND (reference sequence). The chain's CDR3 is CATRTSGSTDTQYF. The CDR3 bases are TGTGCCACCCGAACTAGCGGGAGTACAGATACGCAGTATTTT. The complete variable domain, with remaining parts taken from reference TRBV19 and TRBJ2-3, reads DGGITQSPKYLFRKEGQNVTLSCEQNLNHDAMYWYRQDPGQGLRLIYYSQIVNDFQKGDIAEGYSVSREKKESFPLTVTSAQKNPTAFYLCATRTSGSTDTQYFGPGTRLTVL.

CDR3 loop: CASSQTGYGQPQHF. The CDR3 bases are TGTGCCAGCAGCCAGACAGGGTACGGTCAGCCCCAGCATTTT. The chain couples TRBV14 to TRBJ1-5; 7 bases map to TRBD1. CDR3 size: 14 residues. J was trimmed by 6 bases and V by 3 bases; bases with no gene match: 5. The germline V gene encodes CDR1 SGHDN and CDR2 FVKESK.

This chain connects TRBV6-5 to TRBJ1-1; TRBD1 matches 7 bases. V lost 6 bases, J lost 8 bases, and 12 bases stayed unmatched. The CDR3 contains 14 residues. Germline V lookup: CDR1 MNHEY, CDR2 SVGAGI. CDR3 DNA: TGTGCCAGCAGGTCGACAGGGATGGGTGGAGAAGCTTTCTTT. Its protein product is CASRSTGMGGEAFF.